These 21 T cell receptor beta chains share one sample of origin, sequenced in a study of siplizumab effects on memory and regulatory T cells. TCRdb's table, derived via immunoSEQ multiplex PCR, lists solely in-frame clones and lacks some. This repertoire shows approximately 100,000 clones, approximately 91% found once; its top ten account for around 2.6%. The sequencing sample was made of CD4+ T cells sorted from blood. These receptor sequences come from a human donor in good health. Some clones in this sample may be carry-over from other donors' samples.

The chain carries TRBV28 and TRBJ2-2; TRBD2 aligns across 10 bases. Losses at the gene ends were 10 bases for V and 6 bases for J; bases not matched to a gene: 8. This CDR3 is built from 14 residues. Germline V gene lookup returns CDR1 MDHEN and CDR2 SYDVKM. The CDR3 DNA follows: TGTGCCACCCTTCTAGCGGGAGTACCCGGGGAGCTGTTTTTT. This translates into CATLLAGVPGELFF.

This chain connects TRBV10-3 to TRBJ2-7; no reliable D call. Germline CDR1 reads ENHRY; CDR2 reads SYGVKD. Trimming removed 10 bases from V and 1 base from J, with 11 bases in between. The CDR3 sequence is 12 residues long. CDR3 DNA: TGTGCCAACCCGTCCCGTTCCTACGAGCAGTACTTC. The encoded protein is CANPSRSYEQYF.

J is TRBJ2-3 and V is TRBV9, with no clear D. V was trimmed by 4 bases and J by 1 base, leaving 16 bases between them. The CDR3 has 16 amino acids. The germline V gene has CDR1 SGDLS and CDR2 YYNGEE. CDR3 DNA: TGTGCCAGCAGCTTAGATGGTGGATCACGCACAGATACGCAGTATTTT. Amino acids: CASSLDGGSRTDTQYF.

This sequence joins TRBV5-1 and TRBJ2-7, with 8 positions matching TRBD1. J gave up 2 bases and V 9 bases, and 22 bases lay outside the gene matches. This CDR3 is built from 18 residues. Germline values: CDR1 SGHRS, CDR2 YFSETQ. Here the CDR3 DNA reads TGCGCCACAACCCCCGGGACAGGTCAAACCAGGGGAGCCTACGAGCAGTACTTC. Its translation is CATTPGTGQTRGAYEQYF.

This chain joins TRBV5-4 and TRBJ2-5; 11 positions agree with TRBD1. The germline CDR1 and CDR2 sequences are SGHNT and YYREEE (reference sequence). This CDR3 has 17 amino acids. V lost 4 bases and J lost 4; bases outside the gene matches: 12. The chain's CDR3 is CASSLGAGQGAGETQYF. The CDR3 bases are TGTGCCAGCAGCCTGGGAGCAGGACAGGGGGCCGGAGAGACCCAGTACTTC.

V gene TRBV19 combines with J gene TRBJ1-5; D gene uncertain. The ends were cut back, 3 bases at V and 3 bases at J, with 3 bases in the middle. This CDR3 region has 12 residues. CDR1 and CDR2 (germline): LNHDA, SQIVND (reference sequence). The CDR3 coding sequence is TGTGCCAGTAGTATTAACAATCAGCCCCAGCATTTT. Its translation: CASSINNQPQHF.

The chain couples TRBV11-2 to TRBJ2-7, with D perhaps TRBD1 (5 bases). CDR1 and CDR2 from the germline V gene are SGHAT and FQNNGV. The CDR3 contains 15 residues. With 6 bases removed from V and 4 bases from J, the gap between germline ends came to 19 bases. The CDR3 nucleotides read TGTGCCAGCAGACCAAGTGACAGAGACTCTTACGAGCAGTACTTC. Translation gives CASRPSDRDSYEQYF.

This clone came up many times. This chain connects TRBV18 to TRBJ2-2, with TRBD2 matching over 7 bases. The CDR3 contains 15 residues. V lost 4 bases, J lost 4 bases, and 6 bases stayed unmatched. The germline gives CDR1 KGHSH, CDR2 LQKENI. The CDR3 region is CASSLREQITGELFF. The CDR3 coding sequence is TGTGCCAGCTCACTGCGGGAGCAGATCACCGGGGAGCTGTTTTTT.

The CDR3 sequence is CASSLEARNNEQFF. The CDR3 DNA is TGTGCCAGCAGCTTAGAGGCCAGAAACAATGAGCAGTTCTTC. The genes are TRBV7-9 and TRBJ2-1; D unresolved. CDR3 length: 14 amino acids. V lost 1 base to trimming and J lost 5 bases, with 9 bases between them. Germline CDR1 reads SEHNR; CDR2 reads FQNEAQ (reference sequence). Drawing the rest from reference TRBV7-9 and TRBJ2-1, the complete variable domain is DTGVSQNPRHKITKRGQNVTFRCDPISEHNRLYWYRQTLGQGPEFLTYFQNEAQLEKSRLLSDRFSAERPKGSFSTLEIQRTEQGDSAMYLCASSLEARNNEQFFGPGTRLTVL.

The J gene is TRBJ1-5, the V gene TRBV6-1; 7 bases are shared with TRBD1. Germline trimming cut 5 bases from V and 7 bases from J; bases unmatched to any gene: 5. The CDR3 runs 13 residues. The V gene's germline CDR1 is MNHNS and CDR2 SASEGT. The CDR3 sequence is CASSRQGQQPQHF. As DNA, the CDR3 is TGTGCCAGCAGTCGACAGGGTCAACAGCCCCAGCATTTT.

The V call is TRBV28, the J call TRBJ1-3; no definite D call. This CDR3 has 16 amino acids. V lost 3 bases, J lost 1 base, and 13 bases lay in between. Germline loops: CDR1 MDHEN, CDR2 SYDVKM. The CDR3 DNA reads TGTGCCAGCAGTTTTTTCGGTGGGCAGTCTGGAAACACCATATATTTT. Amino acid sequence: CASSFFGGQSGNTIYF. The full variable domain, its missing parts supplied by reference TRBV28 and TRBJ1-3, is DVKVTQSSRYLVKRTGEKVFLECVQDMDHENMFWYRQDPGLGLRLIYFSYDVKMKEKGDIPEGYSVSREKKERFSLILESASTNQTSMYLCASSFFGGQSGNTIYFGEGSWLTVV.

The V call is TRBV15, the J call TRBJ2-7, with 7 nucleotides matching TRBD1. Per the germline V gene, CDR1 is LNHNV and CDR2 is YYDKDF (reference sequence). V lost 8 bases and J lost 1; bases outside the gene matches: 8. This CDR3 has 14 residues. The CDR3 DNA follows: TGTGCCACCTTCCTCGACAGGGAATCCTACGAGCAGTACTTC. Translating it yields CATFLDRESYEQYF.

The CDR3 sequence: CASSLFDGRNTEAFF. CDR3 nucleotides: TGTGCCAGCAGTTTATTCGACGGACGGAACACTGAAGCTTTCTTT. The chain joins TRBV27 to TRBJ1-1, with no clear D. Germline-derived CDR1 and CDR2 are MNHEY and SMNVEV (reference sequence). The CDR3 spans 15 residues. The V end lost 1 base, the J end lost 1 base, and 10 bases lay between the germline ends.

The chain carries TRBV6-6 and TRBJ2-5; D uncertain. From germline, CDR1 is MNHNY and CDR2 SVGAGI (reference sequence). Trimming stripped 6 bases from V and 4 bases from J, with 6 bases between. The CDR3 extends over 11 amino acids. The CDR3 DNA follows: TGTGCCAGCAGCTGGGGAGAGACCCAGTACTTC. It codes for CASSWGETQYF.

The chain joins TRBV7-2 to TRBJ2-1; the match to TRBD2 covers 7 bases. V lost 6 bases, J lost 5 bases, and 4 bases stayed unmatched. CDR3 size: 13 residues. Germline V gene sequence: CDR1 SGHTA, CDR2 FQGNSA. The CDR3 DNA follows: TGTGCCAGCAGGCTTGCGGGGGACAATGAGCAGTTCTTC. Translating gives CASRLAGDNEQFF.

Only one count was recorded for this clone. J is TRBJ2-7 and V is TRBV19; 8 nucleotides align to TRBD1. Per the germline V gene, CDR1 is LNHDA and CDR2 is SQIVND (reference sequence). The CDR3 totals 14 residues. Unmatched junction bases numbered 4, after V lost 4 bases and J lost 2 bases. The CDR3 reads CASSNRDRTYEQYF. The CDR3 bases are TGTGCCAGTAGTAACCGGGACAGGACCTACGAGCAGTACTTC.

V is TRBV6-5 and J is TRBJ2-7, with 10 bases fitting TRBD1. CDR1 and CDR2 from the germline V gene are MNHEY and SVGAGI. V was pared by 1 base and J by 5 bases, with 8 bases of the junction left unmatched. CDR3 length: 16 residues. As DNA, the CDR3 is TGTGCCAGCAGTTACTGGTTTGGGACAGGGGCCCACGAGCAGTACTTC. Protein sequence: CASSYWFGTGAHEQYF.

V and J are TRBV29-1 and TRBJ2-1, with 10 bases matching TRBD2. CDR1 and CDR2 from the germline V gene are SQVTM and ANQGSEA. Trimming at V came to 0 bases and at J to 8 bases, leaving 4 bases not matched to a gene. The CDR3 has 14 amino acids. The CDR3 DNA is TGCAGCGTTGAAGATGCTAGCGGGAGAGATGAGCAGTTCTTC. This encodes CSVEDASGRDEQFF.

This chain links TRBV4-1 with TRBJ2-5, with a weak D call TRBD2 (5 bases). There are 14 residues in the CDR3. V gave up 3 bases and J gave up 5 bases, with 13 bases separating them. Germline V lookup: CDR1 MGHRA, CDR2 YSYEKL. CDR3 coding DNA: TGCGCCAGCAGCCACTCGGGGAGCAGGGAGACCCAGTACTTC. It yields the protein CASSHSGSRETQYF.

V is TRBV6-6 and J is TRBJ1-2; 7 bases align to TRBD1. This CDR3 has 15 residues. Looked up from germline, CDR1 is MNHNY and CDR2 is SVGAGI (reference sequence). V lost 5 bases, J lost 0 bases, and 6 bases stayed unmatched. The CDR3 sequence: CASSQPGQTNYGYTF. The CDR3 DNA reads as TGTGCCAGCAGTCAACCGGGACAGACTAACTATGGCTACACCTTC.

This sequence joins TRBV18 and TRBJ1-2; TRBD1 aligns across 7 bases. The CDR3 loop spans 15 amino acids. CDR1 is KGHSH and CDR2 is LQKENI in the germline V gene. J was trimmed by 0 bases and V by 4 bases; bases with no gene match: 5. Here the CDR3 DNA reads TGTGCCAGCTCACTATCAGGGGGGCCTAACTATGGCTACACCTTC. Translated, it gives CASSLSGGPNYGYTF.